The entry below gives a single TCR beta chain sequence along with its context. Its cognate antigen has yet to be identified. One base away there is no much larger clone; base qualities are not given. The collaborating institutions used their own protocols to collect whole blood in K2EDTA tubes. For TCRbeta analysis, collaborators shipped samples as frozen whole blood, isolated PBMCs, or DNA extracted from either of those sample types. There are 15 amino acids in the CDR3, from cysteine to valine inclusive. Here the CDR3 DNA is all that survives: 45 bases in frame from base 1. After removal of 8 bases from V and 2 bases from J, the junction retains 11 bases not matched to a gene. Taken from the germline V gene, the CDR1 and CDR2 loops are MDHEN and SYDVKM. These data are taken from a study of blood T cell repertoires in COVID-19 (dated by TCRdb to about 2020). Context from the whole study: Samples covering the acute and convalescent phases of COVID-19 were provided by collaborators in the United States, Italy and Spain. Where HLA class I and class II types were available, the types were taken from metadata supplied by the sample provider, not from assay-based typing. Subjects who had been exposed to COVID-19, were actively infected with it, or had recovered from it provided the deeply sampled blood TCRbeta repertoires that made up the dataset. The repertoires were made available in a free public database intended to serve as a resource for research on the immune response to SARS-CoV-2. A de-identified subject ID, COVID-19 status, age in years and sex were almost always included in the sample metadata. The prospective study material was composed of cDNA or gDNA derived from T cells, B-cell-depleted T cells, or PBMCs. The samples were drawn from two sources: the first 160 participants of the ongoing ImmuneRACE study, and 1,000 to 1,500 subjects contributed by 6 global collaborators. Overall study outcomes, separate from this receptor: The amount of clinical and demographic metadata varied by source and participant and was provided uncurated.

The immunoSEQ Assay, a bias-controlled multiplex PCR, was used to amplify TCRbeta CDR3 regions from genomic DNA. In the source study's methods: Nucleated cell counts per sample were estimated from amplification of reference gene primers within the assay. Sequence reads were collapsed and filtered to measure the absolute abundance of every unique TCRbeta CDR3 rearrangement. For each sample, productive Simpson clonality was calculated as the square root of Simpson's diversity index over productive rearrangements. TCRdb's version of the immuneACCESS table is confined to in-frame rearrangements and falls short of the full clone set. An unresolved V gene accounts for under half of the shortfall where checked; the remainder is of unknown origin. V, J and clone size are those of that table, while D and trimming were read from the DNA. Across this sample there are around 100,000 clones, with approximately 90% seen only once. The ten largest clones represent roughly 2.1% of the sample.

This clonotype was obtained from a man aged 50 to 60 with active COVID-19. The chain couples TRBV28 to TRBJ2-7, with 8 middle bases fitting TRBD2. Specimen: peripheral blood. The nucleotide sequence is TGTGCCAGCGGTCGGGGGGGAGCGGGCGCCTACGAGCAGTACGTC. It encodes CASGRGGAGAYEQYV.